This entry is about one TCR beta chain. Per the original data handling: How many nucleated cells were present was estimated from reference gene primer amplification. Measured with immunoSEQ multiplex PCR; TCRdb has only the in-frame clones, and not every one. D and trimming come from the DNA, and the V and J calls and clone size come from that table. The repertoire holds roughly 350,000 clones, with around 85% as singletons. The data stem from a study of blood T cell repertoires in COVID-19. The CDR3 sequence is 15 residues long. Germline CDR1 reads MNHEY; CDR2 reads SMNVEV (reference sequence). The V end was cut by 7 bases, the J end by 1 base, with 14 bases between.

The V gene is TRBV27, the J gene TRBJ1-5, with D perhaps matching TRBD1 (5 bases). Sample: peripheral blood. This receptor was obtained from a woman aged 18-29 years with acute or convalescent COVID-19. This CDR3 is CASKAEGLSNQPQHF. CDR3 nucleotide sequence: TGTGCCAGCAAGGCGGAGGGGCTGAGCAATCAGCCCCAGCATTTT.